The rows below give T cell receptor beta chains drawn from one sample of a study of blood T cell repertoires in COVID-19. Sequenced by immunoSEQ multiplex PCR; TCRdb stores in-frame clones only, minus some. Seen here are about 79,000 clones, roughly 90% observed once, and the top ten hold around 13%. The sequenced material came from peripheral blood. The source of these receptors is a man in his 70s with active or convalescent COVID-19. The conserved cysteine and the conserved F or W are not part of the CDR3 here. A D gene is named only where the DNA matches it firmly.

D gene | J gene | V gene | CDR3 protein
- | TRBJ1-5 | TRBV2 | ASKEQGYGNQPQH
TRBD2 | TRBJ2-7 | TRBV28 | ASSTPRGPSGEQY
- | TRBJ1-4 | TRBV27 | ASSRRQYNEKLF
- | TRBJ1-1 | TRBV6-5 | ASSRGAWDTEAF
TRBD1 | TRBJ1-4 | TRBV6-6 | ASSQTDPGGTLGKLF
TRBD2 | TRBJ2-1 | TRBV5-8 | ASSLEGGTGNEQF
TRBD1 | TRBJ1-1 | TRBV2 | ASSATGGDTEAF
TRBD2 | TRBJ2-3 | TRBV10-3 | AISAGLAGVMDTQY
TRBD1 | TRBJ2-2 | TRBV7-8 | ASSFQGVNTGELF
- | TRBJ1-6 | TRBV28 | ASSGPPQGSPLH
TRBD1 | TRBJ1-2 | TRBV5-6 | ASSMPQGASYGYT
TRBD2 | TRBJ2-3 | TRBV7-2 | ASSPFGGTQY
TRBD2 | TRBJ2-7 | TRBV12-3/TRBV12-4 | ASSISGSYEQY
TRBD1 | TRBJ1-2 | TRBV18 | ASSPSGDSYYGYT
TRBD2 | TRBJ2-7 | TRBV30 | AWSGSGRVSYEQY
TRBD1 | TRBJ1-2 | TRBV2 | ASSDRGSNYGYT
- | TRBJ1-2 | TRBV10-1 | ASSESSTGRYNYGYT
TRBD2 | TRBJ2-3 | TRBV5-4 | ASSRTSGRISDTQY
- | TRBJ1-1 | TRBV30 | AWSPGLSNTEAF
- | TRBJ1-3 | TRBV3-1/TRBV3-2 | ASSPGLTGNTIY
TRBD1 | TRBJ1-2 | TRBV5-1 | ASRNDRVLAYGYT
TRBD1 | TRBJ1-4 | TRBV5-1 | ASSIPTGGGNEKLF
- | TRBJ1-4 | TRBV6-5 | ASSRARGEKLF
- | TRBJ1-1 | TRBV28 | ASSLSPGFMNTEAF
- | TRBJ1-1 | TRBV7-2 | ASSQGQRNTEAF
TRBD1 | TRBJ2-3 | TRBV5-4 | ASSLETGSTDTQY
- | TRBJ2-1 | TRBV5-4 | ASSSNNNEQF
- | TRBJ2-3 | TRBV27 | ASRTELYTDTQY
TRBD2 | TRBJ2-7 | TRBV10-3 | AISEGQREVYEQY
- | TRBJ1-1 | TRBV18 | ASSPRATMNTEAF
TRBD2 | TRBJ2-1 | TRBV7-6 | ASSLGTSAGSSYNEQF
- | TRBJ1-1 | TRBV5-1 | ASSLAGQGQTEAF
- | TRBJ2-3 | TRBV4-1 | ASSQLPGARVTDTQY
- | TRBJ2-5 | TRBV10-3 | AISDGGGETQY
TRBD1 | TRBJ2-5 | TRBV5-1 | ASSSYRGETQY